This TCR beta chain was found in a study of cytomegalovirus exposure and HLA in healthy donors. Study-level background: Early released data had about 80 million unique TCRs, all coming from HLA-typed donors.

PCR amplification relied on 60 Vbeta primers (plus 13 Jbeta primers). Assay: immunoSEQ multiplex PCR; the TCRdb copy retains only in-frame clones and omits some. The sample includes 90,000 to 110,000 clones, approximately 16% of them seen just once. Notes on the study in general: Information on immune exposure was restricted to one variable (CMV serostatus). HLA alleles showed associations with fewer than 20,000 TCR beta sequences in a later analysis, at a 0.05 false discovery rate. The analysis excluded some indistinguishable V segments, including TRBV6-2 and TRBV6-3.

This clone was recorded a few times. The antigen is unknown. The J segment lost 3 bases and the V segment lost 2 bases, leaving 4 bases of the junction unmatched. CDR3 length: 14 amino acids. Germline loops: CDR1 GTSNPN, CDR2 SVGIG (reference sequence). This receptor was obtained from a female donor in good health and CMV-seronegative. The chain recombines TRBV30 with TRBJ2-3; 8 nucleotides align to TRBD2. Sequencing used PBMCs. CDR3 nucleotides: TGTGCCTGGAGTACGGGAGGGGGAACAGATACGCAGTATTTT. Protein: CAWSTGGGTDTQYF. Full variable domain (remainder filled in from reference TRBV30 and TRBJ2-3): SQTIHQWPATLVQPVGSPLSLECTVEGTSNPNLYWYRQAAGRGLQLLFYSVGIGQISSEVPQNLSASRPQDRQFILSSKKLLLSDSGFYLCAWSTGGGTDTQYFGPGTRLTVL.